The 10 T cell receptor beta chains reported below all come from one sample, sequenced in a study of blood T cell repertoires in COVID-19. Libraries were prepared by immunoSEQ multiplex PCR; TCRdb keeps only in-frame clonotypes and omits some of them. The table has approximately 210,000 clones, 88% seen once. Specimen: PBMCs or T cells enriched from blood (not recorded which). All receptors come from a woman in her forties or fifties with acute COVID-19.

This clone was seen a single time. The chain is built from TRBV28 and TRBJ2-7; 10 nucleotides line up with TRBD1. There are 15 residues in the CDR3. Germline CDR1 and CDR2: MDHEN and SYDVKM. V gave up 6 bases and J gave up 6 bases; unmatched junction bases: 11. CDR3 sequence (DNA): TGTGCCAGCAGCGGAGCCGGGACAGGGGTTGGCGAGCAGTACTTC. Protein sequence: CASSGAGTGVGEQYF. Looking up the rest from reference TRBV28 and TRBJ2-7 gives the full variable domain: DVKVTQSSRYLVKRTGEKVFLECVQDMDHENMFWYRQDPGLGLRLIYFSYDVKMKEKGDIPEGYSVSREKKERFSLILESASTNQTSMYLCASSGAGTGVGEQYFGPGTRLTVT.

The genes are TRBV27 and TRBJ1-1; D call uncertain. The germline V and J ends were trimmed by 3 bases and 6 bases, with 11 bases remaining between them. Germline V lookup: CDR1 MNHEY, CDR2 SMNVEV (reference sequence). The CDR3 is made up of 13 amino acids. CDR3 DNA sequence: TGTGCCAGCAGTTTGAACCGGGTGGCTGAAGCTTTCTTT. Its protein is CASSLNRVAEAFF.

The CDR3 DNA reads TGTGCCAGCAGTTTCTCGGGGGGCCATGGCTACACCTTC. The encoded protein is CASSFSGGHGYTF. This chain links TRBV28 with TRBJ1-2; the D gene is possibly TRBD1 (6 bases). The CDR3 is made up of 13 amino acids. V was pared by 3 bases and J by 6 bases, with 11 bases between. Germline CDR1 reads MDHEN; CDR2 reads SYDVKM.

The chain has TRBV19 and TRBJ2-1; TRBD2 aligns across 8 bases. Germline CDR1 reads LNHDA; CDR2 reads SQIVND (reference sequence). The V and J ends lost 6 bases and 3 bases, in that order; junction bases with no gene match: 4. CDR3 size: 14 residues. CDR3 sequence: CASSGTRFYNEQFF. DNA of the CDR3: TGTGCCAGTAGCGGGACTAGATTCTACAATGAGCAGTTCTTC.

V and J are TRBV28 and TRBJ2-7; D is unresolved. Germline CDR1 reads MDHEN; CDR2 reads SYDVKM. The V end lost 5 bases, the J end lost 3 bases, and 11 bases lay between the germline ends. CDR3 size: 13 residues. The DNA of the CDR3 is TGTGCCAGCAGTCCGAGTTGGAGCTACGAGCAGTACTTC. Protein sequence: CASSPSWSYEQYF.

This clone has just one count. The chain is built from TRBV12-3 or TRBV12-4 and TRBJ1-5; a possible D gene is TRBD1 (6 bases). V shed 6 bases and J shed 3 bases, with 9 bases lying between them. CDR3 length: 13 residues. In DNA form, the CDR3 reads TGTGCCAGCAGGACAGGTCACAATCAGCCCCAGCATTTT. It yields the protein CASRTGHNQPQHF.

The V call is TRBV2, the J call TRBJ2-1; D perhaps matches TRBD1 (6 bases). The CDR3 is 13 residues long. Germline V CDR1 and CDR2: SNHLY, FYNNEI. The V gene lost 6 bases and the J gene lost 6 bases, with 12 bases spanning the gap. In DNA form, the CDR3 reads TGTGCCAGCAGCCCAACAGGGTTCAATGAGCAGTTCTTC. Its protein product is CASSPTGFNEQFF.

The chain employs TRBV30 and TRBJ2-1; D unresolved. Germline assignment: CDR1 GTSNPN and CDR2 SVGIG (reference sequence). The CDR3 has 12 amino acids. Trimming shortened V by 1 base and J by 4 bases, and 5 bases separated the two germline ends. The CDR3 nucleotides are TGTGCCTGGAGTGACTTATACAATGAGCAGTTCTTC. Translation: CAWSDLYNEQFF. Full variable domain (outside the CDR3, taken from reference TRBV30 and TRBJ2-1): SQTIHQWPATLVQPVGSPLSLECTVEGTSNPNLYWYRQAAGRGLQLLFYSVGIGQISSEVPQNLSASRPQDRQFILSSKKLLLSDSGFYLCAWSDLYNEQFFGPGTRLTVL.

The chain joins TRBV5-5 to TRBJ1-6; D is ambiguous. Per the germline V gene, CDR1 is SGHKS and CDR2 is YYEKEE (reference sequence). The V gene lost 4 bases and the J gene lost 0 bases, with 11 bases spanning the gap. CDR3 length: 16 amino acids. The CDR3 loop is CASSRWSSSYNSPLHF. The CDR3 DNA follows: TGTGCCAGCAGCCGGTGGAGCTCCTCCTATAATTCACCCCTCCACTTT.

The chain couples TRBV7-9 to TRBJ2-7; 13 bases agree with TRBD2. Germline trimming cut 5 bases from V and 0 bases from J; bases unmatched to any gene: 10. The V gene's germline CDR1 is SEHNR and CDR2 FQNEAQ (reference sequence). This CDR3 has 18 residues. This CDR3 is CASSPPTSGRAYSYEQYF. Written as DNA, the CDR3 is TGTGCCAGCAGCCCACCAACTAGCGGGAGGGCCTACTCCTACGAGCAGTACTTC. Full variable domain (remainder filled in from reference TRBV7-9 and TRBJ2-7): DTGVSQNPRHKITKRGQNVTFRCDPISEHNRLYWYRQTLGQGPEFLTYFQNEAQLEKSRLLSDRFSAERPKGSFSTLEIQRTEQGDSAMYLCASSPPTSGRAYSYEQYFGPGTRLTVT.